Presented here are 4 T cell receptor beta chains from one specimen sequenced in a study of cytomegalovirus exposure and HLA in healthy donors. The PCR had 60 Vbeta and 13 Jbeta primers. Libraries were prepared by immunoSEQ multiplex PCR; TCRdb keeps only in-frame clonotypes and omits some of them. The sample holds approximately 80,000 clones, roughly 61% seen once. The sequenced sample was PBMCs. The receptors stem from a woman aged 40 to 49 in good health and CMV-seropositive.

This chain joins TRBV30 and TRBJ2-1, with D perhaps TRBD2 (6 bases). Between the trimmed V and J ends, which lost 1 base and 7 bases, there was a span of 17 bases. Germline CDR1 and CDR2: GTSNPN and SVGIG (reference sequence). This CDR3 is 15 amino acids long. Here the CDR3 reads CAWSEAGTSGNEQFF. The CDR3, as DNA: TGTGCCTGGAGTGAGGCGGGAACATCCGGGAATGAGCAGTTCTTC.

The V call is TRBV19, the J call TRBJ1-1; D unresolved. The CDR3 is made up of 15 amino acids. V lost 5 bases, J lost 1 base, and 14 bases lay in between. Germline CDR1 and CDR2: LNHDA and SQIVND (reference sequence). For the CDR3, the DNA is TGTGCCAGTAGTTCTTTTCCGAGGAGGAACACTGAAGCTTTCTTT. Encoded protein: CASSSFPRRNTEAFF.

The chain recombines TRBV5-1 with TRBJ2-5; D is uncertain. Trimming removed 5 bases at V and 7 bases at J, with 12 bases between. CDR1 is SGHRS, CDR2 YFSETQ, per germline. CDR3 length: 12 amino acids. In nucleotides, the CDR3 is TGCGCCAGCAGTCTCACTACGGGGACCCAGTACTTC. This gives the protein CASSLTTGTQYF.

This sequence joins TRBV6-6 and TRBJ2-1; the D gene is possibly TRBD2 (6 bases). From germline, CDR1 is MNHNY and CDR2 SVGAGI (reference sequence). With 7 bases removed from V and 0 bases from J, the gap between germline ends came to 13 bases. This CDR3 spans 15 amino acids. CDR3 residues: CASNQGLPSYNEQFF. CDR3 nucleotides: TGTGCCAGCAACCAGGGACTGCCCTCCTACAATGAGCAGTTCTTC.